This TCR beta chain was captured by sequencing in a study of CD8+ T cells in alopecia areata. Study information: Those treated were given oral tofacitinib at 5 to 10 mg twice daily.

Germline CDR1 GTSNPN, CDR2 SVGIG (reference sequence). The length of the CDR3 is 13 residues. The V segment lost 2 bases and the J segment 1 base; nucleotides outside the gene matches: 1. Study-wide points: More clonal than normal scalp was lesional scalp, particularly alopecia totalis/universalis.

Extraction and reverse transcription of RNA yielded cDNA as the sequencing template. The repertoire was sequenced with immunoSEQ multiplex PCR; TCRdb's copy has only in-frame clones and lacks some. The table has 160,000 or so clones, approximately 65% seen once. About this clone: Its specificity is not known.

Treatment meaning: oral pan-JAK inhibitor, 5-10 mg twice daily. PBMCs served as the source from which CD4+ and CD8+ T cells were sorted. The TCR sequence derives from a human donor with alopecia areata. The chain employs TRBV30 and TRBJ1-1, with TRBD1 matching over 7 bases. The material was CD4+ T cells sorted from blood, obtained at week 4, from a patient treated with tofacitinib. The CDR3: CAWSRQGNTEAFF. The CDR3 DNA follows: TGTGCCTGGAGTCGACAGGGGAACACTGAAGCTTTCTTT.